The present entry profiles one T cell receptor (beta chain) with its context. TCRdb re-called the 5' RACE reads, yielding one record per CDR3 amino acid sequence without DNA. This sample's table has 200,000 to 300,000 distinct CDR3 sequences. The source of the sample is a study of T cells expressing NK-cell markers. Study overall: Sorted CD3+CD56+NKG2C+, CD3+CD56+NKG2C- and CD3+CD56-NKG2C+ T cells supplied TCR beta repertoires. One of eight sequenced donors was HCMV-seronegative; the other seven were seropositive.

Germline V gene lookup returns CDR1 SGHTA and CDR2 FQGNSA. The CDR3 totals 16 residues. V is TRBV7-2 and J is TRBJ2-1; TCRdb designates TRBD1, a call that cannot be tested without DNA. The sequence came from a woman between 18 and 70 years old in good health. The sequencing sample was made of blood T cells: a sorted CD56 or NKG2C T cell subset, CD4+ or CD8+ T cells, or bulk PBMC T cells (not recorded which). CDR3 sequence reads: CASRAEGSAKQREQFF.